A selection of T cell receptor beta chains follows, all from one sample in a study of spatial heterogeneity in lung cancer. Via MiXCR, TCRdb re-called the 5' RACE reads, giving one row per CDR3 protein. The repertoire consists of tens of thousands of distinct CDR3 sequences, with roughly 4.6% occurring once and the leading ten covering about 35%. The material was PBMCs, obtained at surgery. The receptors shown here come from a male donor with early-stage non-small cell lung cancer. The CDR3 runs from the conserved cysteine through the conserved F or W. A D gene is named only where the DNA matches it firmly. The size entry is marked missing in some rows and otherwise reads once, few, many or a size class.

d_call	clone_size	v_call	j_call	cdr3_aa	cdr3_nt
TRBD1	.	TRBV12-3/TRBV12-4	TRBJ1-6	CASSLNPGGGSYNSPLHF	TGTGCCAGCAGTTTAAACCCAGGGGGTGGGTCCTATAATTCACCCCTCCACTTT
.	many	TRBV11-1	TRBJ1-1	CASSLVGNTEAFF	TGTGCCAGCAGCTTAGTGGGGAACACTGAAGCTTTCTTT
TRBD2	many	TRBV28	TRBJ2-7	CASSATSGVPYEQYF	TGTGCCAGCAGTGCCACTAGCGGGGTTCCCTACGAGCAGTACTTC
.	many	TRBV20-1	TRBJ2-3	CSARGGDTQYF	TGCAGTGCTAGGGGCGGAGATACGCAGTATTTT
.	many	TRBV30	TRBJ2-3	CAWSRPFLARTDTQYF	TGTGCCTGGAGTCGCCCCTTCCTAGCGCGGACAGATACGCAGTATTTT
.	.	TRBV7-2	TRBJ2-3	CASSWGVGTQYF	TGTGCCAGCAGTTGGGGCGTGGGCACGCAGTATTTT
TRBD2	many	TRBV6-1	TRBJ2-3	CASSYSHSSAGGTDTQYF	TGTGCCAGCAGCTACTCCCATTCTTCAGCGGGGGGCACAGATACGCAGTATTTT
.	many	TRBV2	TRBJ1-1	CAGSTEMNTEAFF	TGTGCCGGAAGTACAGAAATGAACACTGAAGCTTTCTTT
.	many	TRBV20-1	TRBJ1-4	CSEGGTNEKLFF	TGCAGTGAGGGGGGAACTAATGAAAAACTGTTTTTT
.	many	TRBV7-2	TRBJ2-5	CASSLGRNQETQYF	TGTGCCAGCAGCTTGGGTAGAAACCAAGAGACCCAGTACTTC